This T cell receptor beta chain appears in the sequencing data of a study of T-cell memory formation after mild COVID-19. This clonotype was counted ten times or more. Its specificity is unknown. Overall study findings and caveats: Specificity for SARS-CoV-2 was not confirmed among the second-wave clones peaking on day 37. CD4+ contracting clones were found mainly in CM and EM, and CD8+ ones in EMRA. Certain responding clones were present in pre-infection memory, suggesting participation of cross-reactive memory.

V lost 3 bases and J lost 3; bases outside the gene matches: 4. This CDR3 spans 14 amino acids. TCRdb itself ran the 5' RACE reads through MiXCR, one entry per CDR3 protein. The profile shows roughly 340,000 distinct CDR3 sequences, 20% to 25% of them singletons. Sequencing input: PBMCs or a T cell subset sorted from them (not recorded which). J is TRBJ2-5 and V is TRBV12-3 or TRBV12-4; TRBD2 aligns across 7 bases. The clonotype comes from a man aged 18 to 29 who had mild COVID-19 (a few samples of this study predate the infection). Cell type and time point are not known. As DNA, the CDR3 is TGTGCCAGCAGTTTCGCCCTAGCGGAAGAGACCCAGTACTTC. Protein product: CASSFALAEETQYF.